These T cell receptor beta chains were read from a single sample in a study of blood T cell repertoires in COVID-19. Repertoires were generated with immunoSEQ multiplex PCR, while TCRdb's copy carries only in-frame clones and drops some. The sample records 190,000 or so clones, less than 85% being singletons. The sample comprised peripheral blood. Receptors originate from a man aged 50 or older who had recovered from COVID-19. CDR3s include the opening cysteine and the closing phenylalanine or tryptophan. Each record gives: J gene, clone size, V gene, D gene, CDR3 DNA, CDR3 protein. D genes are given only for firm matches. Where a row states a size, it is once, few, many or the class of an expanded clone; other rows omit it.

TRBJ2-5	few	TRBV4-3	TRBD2	TGCGCCAGCAGCCAAGATTTGCTAGCGGGAGGGGAGACCCAGTACTTC	CASSQDLLAGGETQYF
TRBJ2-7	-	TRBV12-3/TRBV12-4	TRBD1	TGTGCCAGCAGCCTACTGGACAGGCTAAACTTC	CASSLLDRLNF
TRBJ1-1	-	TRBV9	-	TGTGCCAGCAGCGTGGCTCCTGGACTCAACCGAATGAACACTGAAGCTTTCTTT	CASSVAPGLNRMNTEAFF
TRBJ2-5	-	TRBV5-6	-	TGTGCCAGCAGCTTGGCGCCGCGGGAGACCCAGTACTTC	CASSLAPRETQYF
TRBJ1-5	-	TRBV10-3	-	TGTGCCATCATTAGAGGCCGGCCGGCGGGCGATCAGCCCCAGCATTTT	CAIIRGRPAGDQPQHF
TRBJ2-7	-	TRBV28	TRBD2	TGTGCCAGCAGTTTCGGTTCACTAGCGGCCGTTTACGAGCAGTACTTC	CASSFGSLAAVYEQYF
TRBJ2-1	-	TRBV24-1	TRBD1	TGTGCCACCAGTGATTTTGTACAGGGGTACAATGAGCAGTTCTTC	CATSDFVQGYNEQFF
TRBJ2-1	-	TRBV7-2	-	TGTGCCAGCAGCTTTAGGACTGAGACCAATGAGCAGTTCTTC	CASSFRTETNEQFF
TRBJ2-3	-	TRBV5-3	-	TGTGCCAGAAGCACCCGTGGTAGTGCATATGCAGATACGCAGTATTTT	CARSTRGSAYADTQYF
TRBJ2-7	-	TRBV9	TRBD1	TGTGCCAGCAGCGGAACACCCGGGACAGGGAAAGCCGAGCAGTACTTC	CASSGTPGTGKAEQYF
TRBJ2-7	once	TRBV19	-	TGTGCCAGTAGTATGAAACTAGTCTACGAGCAGTACTTC	CASSMKLVYEQYF
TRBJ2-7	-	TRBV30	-	TGTGCCTGGAGTTTATCGCCTTACCGCCGGAGGTCCTACGAGCAGTACTTC	CAWSLSPYRRRSYEQYF
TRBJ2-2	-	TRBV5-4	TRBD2	TGTGCCAGCAGCTTGTTTGGACTAGCGGGACGACGGAACACCGGGGAGCTGTTTTTT	CASSLFGLAGRRNTGELFF
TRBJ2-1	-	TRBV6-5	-	TGTGCCAGCAGTTATAGCTCCTACAATGAGCAGTTCTTC	CASSYSSYNEQFF
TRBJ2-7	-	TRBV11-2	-	TGTGCCAGCAGCTTAGTAGGGTCAGGGGCTGGGTACGAGCAGTACTTC	CASSLVGSGAGYEQYF
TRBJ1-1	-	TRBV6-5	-	TGTGCCAGCAGTCGGAATCGGGCTGAAGCTTTCTTT	CASSRNRAEAFF
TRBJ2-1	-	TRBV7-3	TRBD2	TGTGCCAGCAGCTTAACTCTAGCGGGGTACAATGAGCAGTTCTTC	CASSLTLAGYNEQFF
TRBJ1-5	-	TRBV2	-	TGTGCCAGCAGTCCCCCCGGGTACAATCAGCCCCAGCATTTT	CASSPPGYNQPQHF
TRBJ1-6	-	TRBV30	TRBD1	TGTGCCTGGACCCAGGGACAGGGTGGTGCGGGCGGGAATTCACCCCTCCACTTT	CAWTQGQGGAGGNSPLHF
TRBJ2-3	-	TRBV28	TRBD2	TGTGCCAGCAGTTTCATCTTAGGTAGCGGGAGCTCGACAGATACGCAGTATTTT	CASSFILGSGSSTDTQYF
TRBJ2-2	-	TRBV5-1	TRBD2	TGCGCCAGCAGCTTGACGGGAGGGACCGGGGAGCTGTTTTTT	CASSLTGGTGELFF
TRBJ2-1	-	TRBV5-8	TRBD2	TGTGCCAGCAGCCCACGAAGGGGGCTAGCGGGAGATGAGCAGTTCTTC	CASSPRRGLAGDEQFF
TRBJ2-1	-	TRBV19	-	TGTGCCAGTAGTATAGGACTAGGGACCGCCAATGAGCAGTTCTTC	CASSIGLGTANEQFF
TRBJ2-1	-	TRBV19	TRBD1	TGTGCCAGTACGGTGGACAGGGGCCCTCAATACAATGAGCAGTTCTTC	CASTVDRGPQYNEQFF
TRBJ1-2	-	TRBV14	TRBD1	TGTGCCAGCAGCCAAGGTCAGACAGGGATACAGGGAGGCTACACCTTC	CASSQGQTGIQGGYTF
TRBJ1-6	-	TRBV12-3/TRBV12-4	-	TGTGCCAGCACGCCGTTCCTAGACTCACCCCTCCACTTT	CASTPFLDSPLHF
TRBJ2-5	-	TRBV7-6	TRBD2	TGTGCCAGCAGCTCCTTGAGCGGGAGAGCAGAGACCCAGTACTTC	CASSSLSGRAETQYF
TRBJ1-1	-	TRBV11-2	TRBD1	TGTGCCAGCAGCACGAGGACAGGCGTCCCTAGGGCTTTCTTT	CASSTRTGVPRAFF
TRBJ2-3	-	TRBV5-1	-	TGCGCCAGCAGCTTGGCTACGATAGCGACAGATACGCAGTATTTT	CASSLATIATDTQYF
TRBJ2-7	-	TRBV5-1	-	TGCGCCAGCAGCTTGGTTCCTATCTACGAGCAGTACTTC	CASSLVPIYEQYF
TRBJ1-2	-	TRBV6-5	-	TGTGCCAGCTCCAGCCCAGGGCAAAACTATGGCTACACCTTC	CASSSPGQNYGYTF
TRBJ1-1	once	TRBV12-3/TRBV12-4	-	TGTGCCAGCAGTTTAGGACAGTCATCTGAAGCTTTCTTT	CASSLGQSSEAFF
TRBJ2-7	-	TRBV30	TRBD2	TGTGCCTGGAGCGACTTTAGCGGGAGGTTCCTTAGCGAGCAGTACTTC	CAWSDFSGRFLSEQYF
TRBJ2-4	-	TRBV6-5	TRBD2	TGTGCCAGCAGTCTAGCGGGAGCCAAAAACATTCAGTACTTC	CASSLAGAKNIQYF
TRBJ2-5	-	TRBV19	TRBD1	TGTGCCGTGGGGAACAGGGGGGCGACCCAGTACTTC	CAVGNRGATQYF
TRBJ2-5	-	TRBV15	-	TGTGCCACCAGCGCCGAGGCCCAGCCGTACAACCAAGAGACCCAGTACTTC	CATSAEAQPYNQETQYF
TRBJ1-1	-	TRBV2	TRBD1	TGTGCCAGCAGTTCACCGACAGGGGGCACTGAAGCTTTCTTT	CASSSPTGGTEAFF
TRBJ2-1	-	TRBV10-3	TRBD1	TGTGCCATCACCCCGGACAGGGCCAACAATGAGCAGTTCTTC	CAITPDRANNEQFF
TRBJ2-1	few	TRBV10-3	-	TGTGCCATCAGGGCGGGTGAATCCTACAATGAGCAGTTCTTC	CAIRAGESYNEQFF
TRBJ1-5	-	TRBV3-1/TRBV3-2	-	TGTGCCAGCAGCCTCCGACAGGGCAATCAGCCCCAGCATTTT	CASSLRQGNQPQHF
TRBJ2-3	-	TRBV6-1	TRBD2	TGTGCCAGCAGTGTGCCTAGCGGGAGGGGGGGCACAGATACGCAGTATTTT	CASSVPSGRGGTDTQYF
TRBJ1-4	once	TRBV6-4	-	TGTGCCAGCAGTTTGACGCTACAGGCGGCAACTAATGAAAAACTGTTTTTT	CASSLTLQAATNEKLFF
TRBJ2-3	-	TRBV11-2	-	TGTGCCAGCAGCTTAGCGGGATCCACAGATACGCAGTATTTT	CASSLAGSTDTQYF
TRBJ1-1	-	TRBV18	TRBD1	TGTGCCAGCTCAACGACAGGGGGTTTACTGAACACTGAAGCTTTCTTT	CASSTTGGLLNTEAFF
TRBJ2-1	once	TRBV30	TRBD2	TGTGCCTGGGAAAAGACTAGCGGGAGCTTCAATGAGCAGTTCTTC	CAWEKTSGSFNEQFF
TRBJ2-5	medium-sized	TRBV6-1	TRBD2	TGTGCCAGCAGTGAGGGGTTGACTAGCGGGAGGGGAGAGACCCAGTACTTC	CASSEGLTSGRGETQYF
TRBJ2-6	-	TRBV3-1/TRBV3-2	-	TGTGCCAGCAGCCAAGATTACGGTCCCTACTCTGGGGCCAACGTCCTGACTTTC	CASSQDYGPYSGANVLTF
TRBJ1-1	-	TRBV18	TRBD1	TGTGCCAGCTCAGCGTACAGGGGGGTAAACACTGAAGCTTTCTTT	CASSAYRGVNTEAFF
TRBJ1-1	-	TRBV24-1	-	TGTGCCACCAGTAAACAGGGGAACACTGAAGCTTTCTTT	CATSKQGNTEAFF
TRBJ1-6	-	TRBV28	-	TGTGCCATCGCCGGACAGTTTAATTCACCCCTCCACTTT	CAIAGQFNSPLHF
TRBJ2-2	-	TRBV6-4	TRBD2	TGTGCCAGCAGTGCCCTTCCGGGACTAGAATTCCCCGGGGAGCTGTTTTTT	CASSALPGLEFPGELFF
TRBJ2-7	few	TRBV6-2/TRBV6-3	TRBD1	TGTGCCAGCAGTCCCATCGGACAGGGGTTTATGAATGACGAGCAGTACTTC	CASSPIGQGFMNDEQYF
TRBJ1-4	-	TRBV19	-	TGTGCCAGTAGTCGACAGACCGGAACAAGGAATGAAAAACTGTTTTTT	CASSRQTGTRNEKLFF
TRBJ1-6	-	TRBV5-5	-	TGTGCCAGCAGCTTTGGACTCAATTCACCCCTCCACTTT	CASSFGLNSPLHF
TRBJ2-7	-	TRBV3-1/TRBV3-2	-	TGTGCCAGCAGCCCCCCAGGGCCCATTTCCTACGAGCAGTACTTC	CASSPPGPISYEQYF